This T cell receptor beta chain was sequenced during a study of blood T cell repertoires in COVID-19. Study-wide context: COVID-19 samples from acute and convalescent phases originated in the United States, Italy and Spain. Nucleic acid was either cDNA or gDNA, and it came from T cells, B-cell-depleted T cells, or PBMCs.

Those who participated ranged in age from about 18 to 89 years and resided in approximately 23 US areas. Per the study methods: Amplification with reference gene primers provided the estimates of nucleated cell counts. Sequencing was performed with immunoSEQ multiplex PCR; in TCRdb, only in-frame clones are kept and a portion is missing. From that table come the V and J calls and clone size; the DNA was used to work out D and trimming. Of 250,000 to 350,000 clones in the sample, nearly 90% were seen once. CDR1 is SSHAT, CDR2 FNYEAQ, per germline (reference sequence). CDR3 length: 12 residues. Concerning this clone: One end of the junction varies from germline; a read error may be responsible.

The sequence was collected from a woman aged 50 to 65 who had been exposed to COVID-19. The material sequenced was PBMCs or T cells enriched from blood (not recorded which). The chain couples TRBV7-7 to TRBJ2-5; 7 bases match TRBD1. CDR3 sequence reads: CASSRDSLTQYF. The CDR3 DNA follows: TGTGCTAGCAGTAGGGACAGTTTGACCCAGTACTTC.